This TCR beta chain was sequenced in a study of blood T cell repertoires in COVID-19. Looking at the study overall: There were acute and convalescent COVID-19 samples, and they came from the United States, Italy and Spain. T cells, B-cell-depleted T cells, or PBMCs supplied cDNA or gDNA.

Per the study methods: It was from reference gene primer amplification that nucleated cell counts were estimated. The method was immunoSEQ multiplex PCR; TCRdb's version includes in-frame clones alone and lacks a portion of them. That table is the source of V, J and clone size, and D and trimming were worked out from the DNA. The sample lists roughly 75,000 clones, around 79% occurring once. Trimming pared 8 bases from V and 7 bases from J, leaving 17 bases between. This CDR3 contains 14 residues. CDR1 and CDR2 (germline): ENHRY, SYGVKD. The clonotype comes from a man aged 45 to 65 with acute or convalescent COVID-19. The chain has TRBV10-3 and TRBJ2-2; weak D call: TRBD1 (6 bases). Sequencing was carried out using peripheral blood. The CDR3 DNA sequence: TGTGCCATCGGGTGGTCAGGGGAAATCGGGGAGCTGTTTTTT. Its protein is CAIGWSGEIGELFF.